This passage covers 26 T cell receptor beta chains from one sample sequenced in a study of CD8 T cells in ankylosing spondylitis. Study findings and constraints: In ankylosing spondylitis blood, a motif of roughly 8 highly homologous TCR beta variants appeared characteristic.

TCRdb re-derived calls from the 5' RACE reads in MiXCR, one entry per CDR3 protein. The sample lists under 150,000 distinct CDR3 sequences, 15% to 20% occurring once. What these receptors recognize is not known. The sequenced material came from blood, either unsorted or a sorted T cell fraction (not recorded which). These TCRs come from a male donor with ankylosing spondylitis.

DNA of the CDR3: TGTGCCAGCAGCTTATGGGCAAACACTGAAGCTTTCTTT. This encodes CASSLWANTEAFF. The chain is built from TRBV7-6 and TRBJ1-1; D is unclear. V lost 2 bases to trimming and J lost 2 bases, with 6 bases between them. Germline V gene data show CDR1 as SGHVS and CDR2 as FNYEAQ. The CDR3 covers 13 residues. The variable domain in full, completed from reference TRBV7-6 and TRBJ1-1, reads GAGVSQSPRYKVTKRGQDVALRCDPISGHVSLYWYRQALGQGPEFLTYFNYEAQQDKSGLPNDRFSAERPEGSISTLTIQRTEQRDSAMYRCASSLWANTEAFFGQGTRLTVV.

This chain joins TRBV2 and TRBJ2-3, with 11 positions matching TRBD2. Germline-derived CDR1 and CDR2 are SNHLY and FYNNEI. Unmatched junction bases numbered 7, after V lost 7 bases and J lost 1 base. CDR3 length: 16 amino acids. CDR3 nucleotides: TGTGCCAGCACCGAGGGACTAGCGGTAGGCACAGATACGCAGTATTTT. It translates to CASTEGLAVGTDTQYF.

This chain links TRBV14 with TRBJ2-3, with 10 bases matching TRBD2. This CDR3 is 16 amino acids long. Per the germline V gene, CDR1 is SGHDN and CDR2 is FVKESK. V dropped 3 bases and J dropped 4; count of bases not matched to a gene: 7. The DNA for the CDR3 is TGTGCCAGCAGCCATCCACAGCGGGAGGGCCCAGATACGCAGTATTTT. The encoded protein is CASSHPQREGPDTQYF.

This clonotype was observed a handful of times. The rearrangement links TRBV29-1 to TRBJ1-2; D gene unclear. The V gene's germline CDR1 is SQVTM and CDR2 ANQGSEA. The V end was cut by 2 bases, the J end by 2 bases, with 0 bases between. There are 10 residues in the CDR3. The CDR3 is CSVENYGYTF. In DNA, the CDR3 is TGCAGCGTTGAAAACTATGGCTACACCTTC.

The rearrangement links TRBV28 to TRBJ2-1, with D perhaps assigned TRBD1 or TRBD2 (5 bases each). Germline V gene data show CDR1 as MDHEN and CDR2 as SYDVKM. Trimming took 5 bases from V and 11 from J, leaving 19 bases between them. This CDR3 comprises 14 residues. CDR3: CASSLESVWDQQFF. CDR3 DNA: TGTGCCAGCAGTCTAGAATCAGTTTGGGACCAGCAGTTCTTC. Full variable domain (remainder filled in from reference TRBV28 and TRBJ2-1): DVKVTQSSRYLVKRTGEKVFLECVQDMDHENMFWYRQDPGLGLRLIYFSYDVKMKEKGDIPEGYSVSREKKERFSLILESASTNQTSMYLCASSLESVWDQQFFGPGTRLTVL.

This clonotype has just a few counts. This rearrangement joins TRBV5-1 to TRBJ1-1, with D possibly TRBD1 on 5 matching bases. The CDR3 runs to 14 residues. The V gene's germline CDR1 is SGHRS and CDR2 YFSETQ. V lost 4 bases, J lost 0 bases, and 10 bases lay in between. The CDR3 region is CASSRQLMNTEAFF. The CDR3 nucleotides read TGCGCCAGCAGCAGACAGCTTATGAACACTGAAGCTTTCTTT.

This chain joins TRBV6-6 and TRBJ1-2, with D hard to call. V shed 5 bases and J shed 7 bases, with 8 bases lying between them. This CDR3 is 11 amino acids long. From germline, CDR1 is MNHNY and CDR2 SVGAGI (reference sequence). CDR3 loop: CASSGEPGYTF. The CDR3 nucleotides are TGTGCCAGCAGTGGGGAGCCTGGCTACACCTTC.

This clonotype was recorded many times. This sequence joins TRBV7-8 and TRBJ2-1; D assignment may be TRBD1 or TRBD2 (5 bases each). Trimming cost V 5 bases and J 6 bases, with 14 bases left between them. Germline V lookup: CDR1 SGHVS, CDR2 FQNEAQ. The CDR3 spans 14 residues. This CDR3 is CASSQGRGTNEQFF. The CDR3 nucleotides read TGTGCCAGCAGCCAGGGTCGGGGTACCAATGAGCAGTTCTTC.

V usage is TRBV12-3 or TRBV12-4 and J usage is TRBJ2-2, with no clear D. CDR3 length: 13 residues. The V end lost 3 bases, the J end lost 6 bases, and 8 bases lay between the germline ends. As DNA, the CDR3 is TGTGCCAGCAGTTTTAGTTCTCCCGGGGAGCTGTTTTTT. Its translation: CASSFSSPGELFF.

The V and J genes are TRBV27 and TRBJ2-7; 7 bases match TRBD1. Germline V gene data show CDR1 as MNHEY and CDR2 as SMNVEV (reference sequence). This CDR3 is 14 amino acids long. The ends lost 1 base at V and 4 bases at J; junction bases unmatched: 4. The CDR3 region has the DNA TGTGCCAGCAGTTTATTAGGGGGCCGTTACGAGCAGTACTTC. Its translation is CASSLLGGRYEQYF.

This rearrangement joins TRBV27 to TRBJ1-4, with D unclear. Germline loops: CDR1 MNHEY, CDR2 SMNVEV (reference sequence). The CDR3 runs 13 residues. V shed 6 bases and J shed 4 bases, with 9 bases lying between them. DNA of the CDR3: TGTGCCAGCAGACCGTCGGGTAATGAAAAACTGTTTTTT. It specifies CASRPSGNEKLFF. Together with reference TRBV27 and TRBJ1-4, the CDR3 gives the full variable domain: EAQVTQNPRYLITVTGKKLTVTCSQNMNHEYMSWYRQDPGLGLRQIYYSMNVEVTDKGDVPEGYKVSRKEKRNFPLILESPSPNQTSLYFCASRPSGNEKLFFGSGTQLSVL.

This sequence joins TRBV29-1 and TRBJ1-1; TRBD1 is a possible D gene (6 bases). The CDR3 is 11 residues long. Trimming took off 4 bases at V and 3 bases at J, with 6 bases between the two ends. CDR1 is SQVTM and CDR2 is ANQGSEA in the germline V gene. CDR3 amino acids: CSVAGDTEAFF. CDR3 DNA: TGCAGCGTTGCAGGGGACACTGAAGCTTTCTTT.

V and J are TRBV7-3 and TRBJ2-7; D may be TRBD2 (6 bases). V was shortened by 3 bases and J by 5 bases, with 14 bases between the two germline ends. From germline, CDR1 is SGHTA and CDR2 FQGTGA. The CDR3 spans 14 residues. CDR3 region: CASSFYPGDDEQYF. CDR3 nucleotide sequence: TGTGCCAGCAGCTTTTACCCGGGAGACGACGAGCAGTACTTC.

This clonotype was picked up one time. CDR3 sequence reads: CASSPPTHYEQYF. The CDR3 region has the DNA TGTGCCAGCAGTCCACCAACTCACTACGAGCAGTACTTC. The chain carries TRBV27 and TRBJ2-7; D is unresolved. V lost 5 bases and J lost 3, with 11 bases in between. This CDR3 comprises 13 residues. Per the germline V gene, CDR1 is MNHEY and CDR2 is SMNVEV (reference sequence).

This clonotype was detected ten times or more. The chain carries TRBV29-1 and TRBJ2-7, with 7 bases matching TRBD1. This CDR3 comprises 15 residues. Germline V CDR1 and CDR2: SQVTM, ANQGSEA. J lost 0 bases, V lost 0 bases, and 5 bases had no gene match. In DNA form, the CDR3 reads TGCAGCGTTGAAGACACCGGGACAGCCTCCTACGAGCAGTACTTC. Translated, it gives CSVEDTGTASYEQYF.

The chain combines TRBV29-1 with TRBJ1-2; D unclear. Per germline, CDR1 SQVTM and CDR2 ANQGSEA. CDR3 size: 13 residues. The V and J ends lost 0 bases and 6 bases respectively, with 11 bases between them. This CDR3 reads CSVEEGPVHGYTF. The CDR3 DNA is TGCAGCGTTGAAGAGGGCCCAGTTCATGGCTACACCTTC.

This clonotype occurred many times. The chain carries TRBV7-9 and TRBJ2-7, with D tentatively TRBD2 (5 bases). CDR3 length: 12 residues. Trimming took off 1 base at V and 7 bases at J, with 8 bases between the two ends. Looked up from germline, CDR1 is SEHNR and CDR2 is FQNEAQ (reference sequence). The CDR3 region is CASSLGGHEQYF. CDR3 coding DNA: TGTGCCAGCAGCTTAGGAGGGCATGAGCAGTACTTC. The whole variable domain, filled in from reference TRBV7-9 and TRBJ2-7, reads DTGVSQNPRHKITKRGQNVTFRCDPISEHNRLYWYRQTLGQGPEFLTYFQNEAQLEKSRLLSDRFSAERPKGSFSTLEIQRTEQGDSAMYLCASSLGGHEQYFGPGTRLTVT.

The gene calls are TRBV7-9 and TRBJ1-1; D is ambiguous. CDR1 is SEHNR and CDR2 is FQNEAQ in the germline V gene (reference sequence). Trimming cost V 5 bases and J 5 bases, with 15 bases left between them. The CDR3 runs 14 residues. CDR3 residues: CASSPTVRGTEAFF. Here the CDR3 DNA reads TGTGCCAGCAGCCCGACCGTCCGGGGTACTGAAGCTTTCTTT.

The chain has TRBV27 and TRBJ2-7; TRBD2 aligns across 9 bases. Germline loops: CDR1 MNHEY, CDR2 SMNVEV (reference sequence). J was trimmed by 6 bases and V by 5 bases; bases with no gene match: 14. The CDR3 totals 16 residues. The CDR3 protein is CASSPPGLAFSTEQYF. In DNA, the CDR3 is TGTGCCAGCAGTCCGCCGGGACTAGCCTTTTCTACCGAGCAGTACTTC.

This chain uses TRBV5-1 with TRBJ2-1, with D uncertain. V shed 0 bases and J shed 6 bases, with 10 bases lying between them. The CDR3 is 14 residues long. Germline assignment: CDR1 SGHRS and CDR2 YFSETQ. CDR3 nucleotide sequence: TGCGCCAGCAGCTTGGCGAGACTTCCCAATGAGCAGTTCTTC. As protein: CASSLARLPNEQFF.

This clonotype turned up a few times. CDR3 DNA sequence: TGTGCCATCAGTGAATCTAGCGGAGAATACAATGAGCAGTTCTTC. This codes for CAISESSGEYNEQFF. The V call is TRBV10-3, the J call TRBJ2-1, with 7 bases fitting TRBD2. This CDR3 contains 15 residues. Per the germline V gene, CDR1 is ENHRY and CDR2 is SYGVKD. The V segment lost 3 bases and the J segment 4 bases; nucleotides outside the gene matches: 6.

The rearrangement links TRBV20-1 to TRBJ1-1, with D uncertain. Germline values: CDR1 DFQATT, CDR2 SNEGSKA (reference sequence). The V gene lost 5 bases and the J gene lost 8 bases, with 9 bases spanning the gap. This CDR3 is 10 amino acids long. The CDR3 region has the DNA TGCAGTGCTTACAGCGAGGAAGCTTTCTTT. Its translation: CSAYSEEAFF.

The CDR3 nucleotides are TGTGCCAGCAGTGGACTAGCGGGAGCCGATACGCAGTATTTT. This translates into CASSGLAGADTQYF. This chain links TRBV6-4 with TRBJ2-3; 12 nucleotides match TRBD2. There are 14 residues in the CDR3. Germline V gene sequence: CDR1 MRHNA, CDR2 SNTAGT. The V gene end was trimmed by 4 bases and the J gene end by 6 bases; junction bases not matched to a gene: 2.

This clonotype appeared a few times. V and J are TRBV14 and TRBJ2-1; 7 nucleotides agree with TRBD2. Trimming took 0 bases from V and 1 from J; bases not matched to a gene: 9. In germline, CDR1 is SGHDN, CDR2 FVKESK. CDR3 size: 18 residues. CDR3 sequence (DNA): TGTGCCAGCAGCCAAGATCTGAGGCGGGAGAAGTCCTACAATGAGCAGTTCTTC. Its translation: CASSQDLRREKSYNEQFF.

This clonotype has just a few counts. V and J are TRBV7-9 and TRBJ2-1; 9 bases agree with TRBD1. CDR3 length: 14 amino acids. The germline V gene has CDR1 SEHNR and CDR2 FQNEAQ (reference sequence). After removal of 5 bases from V and 7 bases from J, the junction contained 6 bases not matched to a gene. The chain's CDR3 is CASSPRDRVNEQFF. DNA of the CDR3: TGTGCCAGCAGCCCCCGGGACAGGGTTAATGAGCAGTTCTTC.

This clonotype has only a few counts. The rearrangement uses TRBV18 and TRBJ2-1; 12 positions match TRBD2. With V trimmed by 6 bases and J by 6 bases, 12 bases remained unmatched. The CDR3 extends over 17 amino acids. The germline V gene encodes CDR1 KGHSH and CDR2 LQKENI. As DNA, the CDR3 is TGTGCCAGCTCGCCGGTCGGGCTAGCGGGAGGGCTCAATGAGCAGTTCTTC. Amino acid sequence: CASSPVGLAGGLNEQFF.